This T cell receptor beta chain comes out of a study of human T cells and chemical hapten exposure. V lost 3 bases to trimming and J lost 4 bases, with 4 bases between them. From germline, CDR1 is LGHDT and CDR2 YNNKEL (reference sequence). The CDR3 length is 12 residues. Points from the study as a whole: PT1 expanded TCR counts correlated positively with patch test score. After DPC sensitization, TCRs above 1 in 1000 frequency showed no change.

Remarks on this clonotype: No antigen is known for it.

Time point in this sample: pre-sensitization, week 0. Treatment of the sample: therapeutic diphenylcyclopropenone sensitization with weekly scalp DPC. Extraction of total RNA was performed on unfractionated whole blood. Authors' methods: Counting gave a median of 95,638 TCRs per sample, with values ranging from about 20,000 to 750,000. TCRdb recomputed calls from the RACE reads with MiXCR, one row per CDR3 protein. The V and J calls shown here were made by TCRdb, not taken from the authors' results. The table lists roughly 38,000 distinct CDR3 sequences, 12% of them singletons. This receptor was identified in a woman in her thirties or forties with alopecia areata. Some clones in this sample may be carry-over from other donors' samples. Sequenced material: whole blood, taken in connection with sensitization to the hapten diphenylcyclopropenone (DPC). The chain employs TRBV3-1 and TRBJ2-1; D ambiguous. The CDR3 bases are TGTGCCAGCAGCCATCGGTACAATGAGCAGTTCTTC. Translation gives CASSHRYNEQFF.